Detailed here is one TCR beta chain. The clone's antigen remains unknown. No much larger clonotype is one base removed from it; base qualities were not supplied. The record originates from a study of T cells after yellow fever vaccination (dated by TCRdb to about 2019). Some background on the complete study: Libraries from fractions with low cell numbers were prepared with the SMART-Seq v4 Ultra Low Input RNA kit. To track T-cell clones before and after primary and booster YFV17D yellow fever vaccination, bulk TCR alpha and beta repertoires were sequenced longitudinally. Two healthy male donors, one aged 18 to 30 and one aged 30 to 40 years, were included in the cohort. Bulk PBMC replicates and cell subsets were isolated from blood drawn at multiple timepoints before and after both primary and secondary immunization. What the study reported, not specific to this receptor: After the booster, most clones that had expanded after primary vaccination were detected again (around 95% of CD4 and 88% of CD8), suggesting broad maintenance of memory. Compared with the primary T-cell response, the secondary T-cell response was faster but weaker, reaching its peak on day 5 rather than on day 15. The study included only a couple of donors, which limits how far the findings can be generalized. A small share of clonotypes was detected in both CD4 and CD8 compartments, with the overlap likely arising from convergent recombination. FACS-sorted repertoires could contain abundant contaminating clonotypes from the bulk population, so computational filtering was required.

Data came from an Illumina NovaSeq 6000. TCR cDNA was synthesized by 5'RACE template switching, through which a universal primer site and unique molecular identifiers were introduced. Priming of cDNA synthesis was performed from both the TCR alpha and TCR beta constant segments. Library amplification used two PCR steps, and the second PCR step added sample barcodes and sequencing adapters. Sequencing of libraries was done on Illumina HiSeq 2500 (2x100 bp) or NovaSeq (2x150 bp). Per the source publication's procedure: Reads were demultiplexed and collapsed into UMI consensus sequences with MIGEC, and V(D)J alignment was performed with MiXCR. Vaccine-responding clonotypes were identified with edgeR using replicate PBMC samples, with FDR below 0.01 and a log2 fold change above 5 up to day 15 being required. CD4 or CD8 identity was assigned to each bulk clonotype according to whether the clonotype was present at higher abundance in the sequenced CD4 repertoire or the sequenced CD8 repertoire. TCRdb ran its own pipeline on the public reads, namely fastp trimming at Q25 and MiXCR clone calling, and kept in-frame beta chains. Entries that share a CDR3 protein sequence are merged under the most common genes and DNA. It is TCRdb's table, rather than the study itself, that gives the V and J calls and clone size. Within this sample are more than 300,000 distinct CDR3 sequences, with roughly 10% of them counted one time only. The top ten constitute 3% to 4% of the sample.

The V and J ends are trimmed by 5 bases and 2 bases, leaving 16 bases between them. CDR1 is given as SEHNR and CDR2 as FQNEAQ, both from the germline V gene (reference sequence). There are 16 amino acids in the CDR3, from cysteine to phenylalanine inclusive. Here the CDR3 DNA is all that survives: 48 bases in frame from base 1. This specimen's treatment or condition label, per the study, means: live attenuated yellow fever vaccine strain. A standard Ficoll-Paque protocol was used to isolate PBMCs from peripheral blood. CD4 and CD8 T-cell fractions were isolated with Dynabeads CD4 and CD8 positive selection kits. TriZol was used to extract RNA from bulk PBMCs, CD4 and CD8 fractions, and dextramer-positive and dextramer-negative fractions.

The sample consisted of CD4+ T cells sorted from PBMCs, taken 45 days after the yellow fever booster vaccination. The TCR comes from a man aged 18 to 30 who received the YFV17D yellow fever vaccine. The chain was built from TRBV7-9 and TRBJ1-5; no confident D gene assignment can be made. The DNA reads as follows: TGTGCCAGCAGCCCCAGCCAGTTTGCGGGCAATCAGCCCCAGCATTTT. It is translated as CASSPSQFAGNQPQHF.